This T cell receptor (beta chain) is drawn from a study of blood T cells in healthy people across ages (dated by TCRdb to between 2014 and 2017). Broadly, across the study: In model experiments, template switching captured roughly one uniquely barcoded TCR beta cDNA molecule for every two T cells. For two donors (one aged 18 to 30 and one aged 80 or older), the study analyzed two additional independent replicas of 1 million unique cDNA reads from the same blood draw. Four age groups were formed from the donors: young (average approximately 15 years), middle-aged (just under 40), aged (roughly 56) and long-lived (more than 75). Donors of different ages were randomly distributed across sequencing lanes to avoid experimental bias. Using deep sequencing normalized with unique cDNA molecular identifiers, the study measured how TCR beta repertoire diversity changes with age. The research as a whole found: Compared with the aged group, more naive CD4+ T cells, fewer expanded clones and increased TCR diversity were shown by the long-lived group, suggesting age selection. Observed TCR beta diversity correlated strongly with the percentage of naive T cells measured by flow cytometry. Because the CMV infection status of the donors was unknown, age-related changes in expanded clonotypes may potentially have been confounded. Estimates of total diversity based on one million sequenced T cells were considered lower bounds and underestimates. As age increased, observed TCR beta diversity per million T cells dropped in a roughly linear way, and a significant reduction was already evident by age about 40. Since profiling was done on bulk unsorted PBMCs, naive and antigen-experienced compartments could not be conclusively compared.

The library was obtained by 5' RACE. The instrument was an Illumina HiSeq 2500. A second PCR of about 7 to 12 cycles was run with a J-beta primer mix and a sample-barcoded 5' primer. A unique molecular identifier was introduced onto each TCR beta cDNA molecule by a template-switch 5' adaptor carrying 12 random nucleotides. At least 2.5 million CDR3-containing paired-end reads were obtained from each sample. First-strand cDNA synthesis was performed from all RNA using the Mint cDNA synthesis kit, with priming by a TRBC-specific oligonucleotide. Following uracil-DNA glycosylase treatment, a first 18-cycle PCR with universal primers M1SS and BC2_uni_R was performed on all cDNA. The authors' pipeline ran thus. Each sample was normalized by randomly selecting 1 million high-quality reads, each carrying a distinct molecular identifier. Instead of being binned into consensus sequences, reads with shared molecular identifiers were discarded. MiTCR, with a Q25 quality threshold and the strictest error-elimination algorithm, was used for CDR3 identification, clonotype clustering and error correction. A nonparametric unseen species model with Euler transformation was used to estimate a lower bound on total TCR beta diversity. TCRdb trimmed the raw reads at Q25, called clones with MiXCR and kept productive beta chains. Here each entry gathers all rows of one CDR3 protein and keeps the most common genes and DNA. In this record, the V and J calls reflect TCRdb's handling and not the investigators' own analysis. The sample yields some 1.1 million distinct CDR3 sequences; around two fifths were counted once. The top ten clonotypes cover around 13% of the sample.

Donors were roughly 40 systemically healthy Caucasian individuals from Russia aged about 6 to 100 years. Roughly 9 milliliters of peripheral blood were drawn from each donor into EDTA-treated Vacutainer tubes. Ficoll-Paque density-gradient centrifugation was used to isolate PBMCs, with at least 6 million per sample. Trizol reagent was used to extract total RNA from the PBMCs, yielding at least 6 micrograms per sample. For every donor, an aliquot of PBMCs went through flow cytometry to measure the percentages of naive CD45RAhigh/CD27high T cells. The germline V gene yields ENHRY for CDR1 and SYGVKD for CDR2. The CDR3 runs 12 residues from the cysteine to the phenylalanine. Kept here is only the CDR3 DNA, which spans 36 bases and is read in frame from base 1. Note on this clonotype: Its antigen target is currently unknown. Per-base quality was not reported, and no clone a single base away is much larger than it.

The sequence was obtained from a man aged 18 to 29 in good health. The sequencing input was blood. Rearrangement joined TRBV10-3 to TRBJ2-5, and TRBD2 may be the D gene, going by 5 matching bases. The better agreement between TRBJ2-7 and the DNA end casts doubt on the J call. CDR3 loop: CAISDTGNEQYF. The DNA is as follows: TGTGCCATCAGTGACACGGGGAACGAGCAGTACTTC.